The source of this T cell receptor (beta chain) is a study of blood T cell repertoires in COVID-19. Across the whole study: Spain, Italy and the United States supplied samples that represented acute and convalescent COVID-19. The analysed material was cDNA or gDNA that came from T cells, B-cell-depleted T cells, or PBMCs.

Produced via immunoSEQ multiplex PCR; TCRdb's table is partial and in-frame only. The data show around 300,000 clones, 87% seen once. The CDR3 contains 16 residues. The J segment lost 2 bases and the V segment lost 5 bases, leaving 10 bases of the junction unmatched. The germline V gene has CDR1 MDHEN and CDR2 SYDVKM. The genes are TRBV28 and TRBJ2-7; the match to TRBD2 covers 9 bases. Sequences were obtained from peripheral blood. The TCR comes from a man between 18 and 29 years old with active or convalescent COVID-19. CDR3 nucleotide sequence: TGTGCCAGCAGTGCCCCCGGTAGCGGGAGACCCTACGAGCAGTACTTC. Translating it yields CASSAPGSGRPYEQYF.